A single sample gave rise to the 22 T cell receptor beta chains below, sequenced in a study of brain metastases from non-small cell lung cancer. The data were produced by immunoSEQ multiplex PCR, yet TCRdb's version contains in-frame clones alone and is incomplete. The table has about 2,600 clones, under 85% seen once. Sequencing input: primary lung tumor tissue. These receptors were taken from a donor aged 40 or over with non-small cell lung cancer.

This clone turned up a few times. The chain has TRBV19 and TRBJ1-5, with 7 nucleotides matching TRBD1. The germline V gene has CDR1 LNHDA and CDR2 SQIVND (reference sequence). This CDR3 has 14 residues. V shed 5 bases, J shed 4 bases, and the junction held 5 bases outside the gene matches. The CDR3 spells CASSWGQKNQPQHF. The CDR3 coding sequence is TGTGCCAGTAGTTGGGGACAGAAAAATCAGCCCCAGCATTTT.

The chain links TRBV12-3 or TRBV12-4 to TRBJ1-5; D is uncertain. CDR3 length equals 13 residues. V was clipped by 5 bases and J by 6 bases, with 11 bases between them. In nucleotides, the CDR3 is TGTGCCAGCAGTCCAGAGATCGTTCAGCCCCAGCATTTT. This translates into CASSPEIVQPQHF.

As for this clone: The junction and the germline gene differ at one end; a read error may be behind it. The chain links TRBV6-2 or TRBV6-3 to TRBJ1-5; D might be TRBD1 (6 bases). Germline V CDR1 and CDR2: MNHEY, SVGEGT. The CDR3 spans 16 residues. CDR3 DNA sequence: TGTGTCAGCAGTTGGGGCTCTTCCGGGACAAACCAGCCCCAGCATTTT. This encodes CVSSWGSSGTNQPQHF.

This chain links TRBV4-3 with TRBJ1-2; D gene ambiguous. Germline loops: CDR1 LGHNA, CDR2 YSLEER. The germline V and J ends were trimmed by 2 bases and 7 bases, with 17 bases remaining between them. The CDR3 loop spans 15 amino acids. This chain's CDR3 is CASSQTFQRGGGYTF. The CDR3 DNA is TGCGCCAGCAGCCAAACTTTTCAGAGAGGAGGTGGCTACACCTTC.

The chain joins TRBV7-9 to TRBJ1-2; 10 bases match TRBD1. CDR1 is SEHNR, CDR2 FQNEAQ, per germline (reference sequence). The CDR3 spans 15 residues. V lost 5 bases to trimming and J lost 3 bases; unmatched junction nucleotides: 6. This chain's CDR3 is CASSLGTGAHYGYTF. DNA for the CDR3: TGTGCCAGCAGCCTGGGGACAGGGGCTCACTATGGCTACACCTTC.

DNA for the CDR3: TGTGCCAGCAGCGTAGCCCGAGGAGGCTCTGGAAACACCATATATTTT. Residues: CASSVARGGSGNTIYF. The rearrangement joins TRBV9 to TRBJ2-2; D is undetermined. The assigned J gene may be wrong: the sequence end matches TRBJ1-3 better. Germline CDR1 reads SGDLS; CDR2 reads YYNGEE. This CDR3 is built from 16 residues.

This clone was found a few times. The chain has TRBV28 and TRBJ2-7; 7 nucleotides align to TRBD1. Per the germline V gene, CDR1 is MDHEN and CDR2 is SYDVKM. The CDR3 consists of 14 residues. The V segment lost 1 base and the J segment 3 bases; nucleotides outside the gene matches: 3. The chain's CDR3 is CASSLYRDSYEQYF. The CDR3 DNA follows: TGTGCCAGCAGTTTATACCGGGACAGCTACGAGCAGTACTTC. The full variable domain, completed using reference TRBV28 and TRBJ2-7, is DVKVTQSSRYLVKRTGEKVFLECVQDMDHENMFWYRQDPGLGLRLIYFSYDVKMKEKGDIPEGYSVSREKKERFSLILESASTNQTSMYLCASSLYRDSYEQYFGPGTRLTVT.

The chain links TRBV27 to TRBJ2-7; TRBD2 agrees at 14 bases. V lost 5 bases, J lost 0 bases, and 3 bases stayed unmatched. This CDR3 is 16 amino acids long. Germline CDR1 is MNHEY and CDR2 is SMNVEV (reference sequence). DNA for the CDR3: TGTGCCAGCAGTCAGACTAGCGGGGGGGCCTCCTACGAGCAGTACTTC. Protein: CASSQTSGGASYEQYF.

As regards this clone: One end of the junction fails to match germline, which may point to a read error. The chain recombines TRBV9 with TRBJ2-5, with 11 bases lining up with TRBD2. The CDR3 runs to 16 residues. The V gene's germline CDR1 is SGDLS and CDR2 YYNGEE. CDR3 sequence (DNA): TGTGCCCGCAGCGTAGCGGGAGGGGGCGGAGGAGAGACCCAGTACTTC. The encoded protein is CARSVAGGGGGETQYF.

The V call is TRBV27, the J call TRBJ2-1; TRBD1 aligns across 7 bases. There are 15 residues in the CDR3. V trimming: 5 bases; J trimming: 2 bases; junction bases outside the gene matches: 6. Germline loops: CDR1 MNHEY, CDR2 SMNVEV (reference sequence). This chain's CDR3 is CASSEGALPYNEQFF. In DNA, the CDR3 is TGTGCCAGCAGTGAGGGGGCCCTCCCCTACAATGAGCAGTTCTTC.

The chain is built from TRBV9 and TRBJ2-7; D is unclear. The CDR3 is made up of 13 amino acids. V was trimmed by 0 bases and J by 3 bases, leaving 7 bases between them. CDR1 is SGDLS and CDR2 is YYNGEE in the germline V gene. CDR3 sequence: CASSVGYGYEQYF. CDR3 in DNA: TGTGCCAGCAGCGTAGGTTACGGCTACGAGCAGTACTTC.

This clone was recorded once. The chain uses TRBV6-5 and TRBJ1-1, with no clear D. Per the germline V gene, CDR1 is MNHEY and CDR2 is SVGAGI. CDR3 length equals 13 residues. Trimming pared 1 base from V and 3 bases from J, leaving 6 bases between. The CDR3 here is CASSYFGDTEAFF. As DNA, the CDR3 is TGTGCCAGCAGTTACTTCGGGGACACTGAAGCTTTCTTT.

This clone showed up just a few times. Other nucleotide sequences from this sample produce the same CDR3. The J gene is TRBJ2-7, the V gene TRBV4-2; D is uncertain. V lost 8 bases and J lost 6, with 11 bases in between. Germline-derived CDR1 and CDR2 are LGHNA and YNFKEQ. The CDR3 runs to 11 residues. The CDR3, as DNA: TGTGCCAGCGATTTCGGTGGCGAGCAGTACTTC. It encodes CASDFGGEQYF.

This clone was observed a single time. The chain carries TRBV29-1 and TRBJ2-1, with D maybe TRBD2 (6 bases). V was clipped by 3 bases and J by 12 bases, with 15 bases between them. CDR3 length equals 12 residues. Germline V CDR1 and CDR2: SQVTM, ANQGSEA. CDR3 in DNA: TGCAGCGTTGAGGAGGGAACTAGGGGGCAGTTCTTC. Translated, it gives CSVEEGTRGQFF.

The chain has TRBV4-3 and TRBJ1-1; D may be TRBD1 (5 bases). This CDR3 is 15 amino acids long. Germline lookup yields CDR1 LGHNA and CDR2 YSLEER. Trimming cost V 0 bases and J 0 bases, with 8 bases left between them. The CDR3 nucleotides read TGCGCCAGCAGCCAAGAGGCAGGGATGAACACTGAAGCTTTCTTT. It translates to CASSQEAGMNTEAFF.

The chain recombines TRBV10-3 with TRBJ2-5, with D tentatively TRBD1 (6 bases). Per the germline V gene, CDR1 is ENHRY and CDR2 is SYGVKD. The CDR3 loop spans 13 amino acids. Trimming removed 5 bases at V and 3 bases at J, with 10 bases between. In DNA form, the CDR3 reads TGTGCCATCAGTCTTGCAGGGGAAGAGACCCAGTACTTC. It codes for CAISLAGEETQYF.

The chain links TRBV12-3 or TRBV12-4 to TRBJ2-2; D not certain. This CDR3 has 12 residues. V gave up 3 bases and J gave up 8 bases, with 7 bases separating them. The CDR3 protein is CASSLREGELFF. CDR3 bases: TGTGCCAGCAGTTTGCGAGAGGGGGAGCTGTTTTTT.

The V call is TRBV7-2, the J call TRBJ2-3; a weak D match, TRBD2 (6 bases). V was shortened by 5 bases and J by 5 bases, with 14 bases between the two germline ends. CDR3 length: 14 residues. Germline CDR1 is SGHTA and CDR2 is FQGNSA. The CDR3 region has the DNA TGTGCCAGCAGCCTAGGGACTTTTGGAGATACGCAGTATTTT. This translates into CASSLGTFGDTQYF.

The CDR3 DNA reads TGTGCCAGCAGGCTTATGGGACAGGGAAAAGGCTACACCTTC. Protein sequence: CASRLMGQGKGYTF. The chain is built from TRBV6-5 and TRBJ1-2, with 9 bases identical to TRBD1. The CDR3 spans 14 residues. CDR1 is MNHEY and CDR2 is SVGAGI in the germline V gene. Trimming removed 6 bases from V and 8 bases from J; junction bases left unmatched: 10.

The J gene is TRBJ2-7, the V gene TRBV7-2, with D perhaps TRBD1 or TRBD2 (5 bases each). This CDR3 is 15 amino acids long. From germline, CDR1 is SGHTA and CDR2 FQGNSA. Trimming removed 1 base from V and 3 bases from J, with 13 bases in between. The CDR3 DNA reads TGTGCCAGCAGCTTAGACCTGGGACGGTTCTACGAGCAGTACTTC. Protein product: CASSLDLGRFYEQYF.

The chain links TRBV28 to TRBJ1-3, with D possibly TRBD1 on 6 matching bases. The CDR3 totals 14 residues. Germline V gene data show CDR1 as MDHEN and CDR2 as SYDVKM. V lost 6 bases and J 0 bases, leaving 9 bases between the germline ends. CDR3 in DNA: TGTGCCAGCAGCAGACAGGTCTCTGGAAACACCATATATTTT. Translating it yields CASSRQVSGNTIYF.

The gene calls are TRBV7-2 and TRBJ2-1, with D perhaps TRBD1 or TRBD2 (6 bases each). The CDR3 extends over 15 amino acids. Trimming removed 1 base at V and 5 bases at J, with 12 bases between. Germline CDR1 reads SGHTA; CDR2 reads FQGNSA. CDR3 sequence (DNA): TGTGCCAGCAGCTTAGTGAGGGGGGAAGACAATGAGCAGTTCTTC. It is translated as CASSLVRGEDNEQFF.